The following is a TCR beta chain sequence with its context. These data belong to a study of T cell repertoires in cytomegalovirus infection. From the reads, TCRdb called clonotypes with MiXCR, one entry per CDR3 protein. The sample lists about 310,000 distinct CDR3 sequences, 17% occurring once. V gave up 4 bases and J gave up 3 bases, with 9 bases separating them. The CDR3 totals 13 residues. Germline values: CDR1 SGHTS, CDR2 YDEGEE. This chain uses TRBV5-8 with TRBJ2-3, with D possibly TRBD1 on 6 matching bases. The material sequenced was PBMCs. This TCR was sampled from a human donor in good health (CMV status not recorded). Some clones in this sample may be carry-over from other donors' samples. CDR3: CASSQQGTDTQYF. For the CDR3, the DNA is TGTGCCAGCAGCCAACAGGGAACAGATACGCAGTATTTT.